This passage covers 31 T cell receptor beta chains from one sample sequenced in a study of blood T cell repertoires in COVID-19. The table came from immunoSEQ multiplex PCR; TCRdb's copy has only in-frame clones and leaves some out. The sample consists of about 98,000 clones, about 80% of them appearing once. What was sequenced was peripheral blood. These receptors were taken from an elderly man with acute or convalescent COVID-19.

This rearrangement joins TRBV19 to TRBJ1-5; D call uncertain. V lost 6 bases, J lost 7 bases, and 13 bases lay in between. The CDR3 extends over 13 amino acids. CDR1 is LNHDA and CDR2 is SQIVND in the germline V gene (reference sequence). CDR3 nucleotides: TGTGCCAGTAGGTCGGCAGGTGAGCAGCCCCAGCATTTT. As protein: CASRSAGEQPQHF.

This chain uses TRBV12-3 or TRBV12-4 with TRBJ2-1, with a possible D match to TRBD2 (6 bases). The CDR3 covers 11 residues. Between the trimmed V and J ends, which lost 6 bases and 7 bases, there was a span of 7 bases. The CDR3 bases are TGTGCCAGCAGGGGGGGTAATGAGCAGTTCTTC. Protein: CASRGGNEQFF.

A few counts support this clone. This CDR3 is CASSLLGGAHEQYF. The CDR3 DNA sequence: TGTGCCAGCAGCCTACTAGGGGGGGCACACGAGCAGTACTTC. The chain is built from TRBV7-2 and TRBJ2-7; D is perhaps TRBD2 (7 bases). The CDR3 contains 14 residues. Germline loops: CDR1 SGHTA, CDR2 FQGNSA. V gave up 5 bases and J gave up 5 bases, with 16 bases separating them.

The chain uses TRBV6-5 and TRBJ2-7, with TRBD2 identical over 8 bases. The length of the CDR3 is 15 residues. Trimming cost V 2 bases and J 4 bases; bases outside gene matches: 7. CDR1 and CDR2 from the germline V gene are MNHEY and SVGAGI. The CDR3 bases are TGTGCCAGCAGTTACAGTCGGGAGGGCCGTTACGAGCAGTACTTC. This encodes CASSYSREGRYEQYF.

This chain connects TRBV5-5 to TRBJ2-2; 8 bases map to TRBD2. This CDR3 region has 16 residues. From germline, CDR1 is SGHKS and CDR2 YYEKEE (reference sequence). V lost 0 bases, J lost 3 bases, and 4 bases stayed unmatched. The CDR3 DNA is TGTGCCAGCAGCTTGGCGCCGGGAGGGGACACCGGGGAGCTGTTTTTT. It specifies CASSLAPGGDTGELFF.

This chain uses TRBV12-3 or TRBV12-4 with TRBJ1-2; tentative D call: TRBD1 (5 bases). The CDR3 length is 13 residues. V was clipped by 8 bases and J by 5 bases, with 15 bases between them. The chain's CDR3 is CASGTGAGYGYTF. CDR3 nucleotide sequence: TGTGCCAGCGGGACGGGAGCCGGGTATGGCTACACCTTC.

CDR3 amino acids: CAWERTGTSGANVLTF. CDR3 coding DNA: TGTGCCTGGGAACGTACAGGGACCTCTGGGGCCAACGTCCTGACTTTC. The rearrangement uses TRBV30 and TRBJ2-6; tentatively, D is TRBD1 (6 bases). Germline-derived CDR1 and CDR2 are GTSNPN and SVGIG (reference sequence). V lost 5 bases and J lost 0, with 14 bases in between. This CDR3 is 16 amino acids long. The full variable domain, completed using reference TRBV30 and TRBJ2-6, is SQTIHQWPATLVQPVGSPLSLECTVEGTSNPNLYWYRQAAGRGLQLLFYSVGIGQISSEVPQNLSASRPQDRQFILSSKKLLLSDSGFYLCAWERTGTSGANVLTFGAGSRLTVL.

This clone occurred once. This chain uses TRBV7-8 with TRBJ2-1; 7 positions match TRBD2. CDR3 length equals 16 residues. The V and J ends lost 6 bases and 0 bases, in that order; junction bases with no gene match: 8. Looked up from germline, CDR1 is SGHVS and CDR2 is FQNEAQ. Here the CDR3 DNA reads TGTGCCAGCAGATTGCGGGAGCCAAGCTCCTACAATGAGCAGTTCTTC. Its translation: CASRLREPSSYNEQFF. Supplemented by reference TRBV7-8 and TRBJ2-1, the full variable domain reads GAGVSQSPRYKVAKRGQDVALRCDPISGHVSLFWYQQALGQGPEFLTYFQNEAQLDKSGLPSDRFFAERPEGSVSTLKIQRTQQEDSAVYLCASRLREPSSYNEQFFGPGTRLTVL.

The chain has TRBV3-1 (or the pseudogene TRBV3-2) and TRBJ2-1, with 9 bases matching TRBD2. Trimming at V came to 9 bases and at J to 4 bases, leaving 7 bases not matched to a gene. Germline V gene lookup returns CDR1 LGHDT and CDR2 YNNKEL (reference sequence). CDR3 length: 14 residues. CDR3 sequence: CASRGRGAYNEQFF. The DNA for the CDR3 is TGTGCCAGTCGCGGGAGGGGGGCGTACAATGAGCAGTTCTTC.

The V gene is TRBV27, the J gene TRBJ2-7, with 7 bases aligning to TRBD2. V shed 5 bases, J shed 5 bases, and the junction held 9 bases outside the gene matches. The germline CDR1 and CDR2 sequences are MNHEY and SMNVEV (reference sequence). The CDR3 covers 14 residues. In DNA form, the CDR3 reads TGTGCCAGCAGTCAATGGGGGGGGAAGGACGAGCAGTACTTC. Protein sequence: CASSQWGGKDEQYF.

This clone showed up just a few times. The CDR3 region is CASSITGGPNQPQHF. The DNA of the CDR3 is TGTGCCAGTAGTATTACAGGGGGCCCCAATCAGCCCCAGCATTTT. The V call is TRBV19, the J call TRBJ1-5; TRBD1 agrees at 9 bases. Trimming took 3 bases from V and 3 from J; bases not matched to a gene: 3. This CDR3 comprises 15 residues. Germline-derived CDR1 and CDR2 are LNHDA and SQIVND (reference sequence).

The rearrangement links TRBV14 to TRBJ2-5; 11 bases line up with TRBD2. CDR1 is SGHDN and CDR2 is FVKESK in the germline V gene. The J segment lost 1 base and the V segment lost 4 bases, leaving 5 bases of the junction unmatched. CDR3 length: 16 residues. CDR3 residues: CASSLGLAGGQETQYF. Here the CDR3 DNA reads TGTGCCAGCAGCCTCGGACTAGCGGGCGGCCAAGAGACCCAGTACTTC.

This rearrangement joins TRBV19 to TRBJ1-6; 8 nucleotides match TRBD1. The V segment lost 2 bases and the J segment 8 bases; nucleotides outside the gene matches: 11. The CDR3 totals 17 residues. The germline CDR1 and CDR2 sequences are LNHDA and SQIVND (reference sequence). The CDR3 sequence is CASSIYLIGTGDSPLHF. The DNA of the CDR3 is TGTGCCAGTAGTATATACTTAATCGGGACAGGTGATTCACCCCTCCACTTT.

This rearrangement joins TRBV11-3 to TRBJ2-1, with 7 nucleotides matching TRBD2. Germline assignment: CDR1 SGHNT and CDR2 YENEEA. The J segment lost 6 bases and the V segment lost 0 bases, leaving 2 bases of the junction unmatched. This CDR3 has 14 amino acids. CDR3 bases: TGTGCCAGCAGCTTAGATACGGGGGGCAATGAGCAGTTCTTC. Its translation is CASSLDTGGNEQFF.

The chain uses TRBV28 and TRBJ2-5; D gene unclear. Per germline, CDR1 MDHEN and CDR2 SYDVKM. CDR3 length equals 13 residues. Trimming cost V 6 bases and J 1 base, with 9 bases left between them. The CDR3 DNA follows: TGTGCCAGCAGCTTACAATTCCAAGAGACCCAGTACTTC. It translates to CASSLQFQETQYF.

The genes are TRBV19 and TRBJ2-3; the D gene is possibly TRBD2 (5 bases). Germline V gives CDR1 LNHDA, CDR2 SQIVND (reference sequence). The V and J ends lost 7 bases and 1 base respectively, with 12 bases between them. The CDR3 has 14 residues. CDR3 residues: CASKDSAGTDTQYF. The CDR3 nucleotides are TGTGCCAGTAAGGACTCGGCGGGCACAGATACGCAGTATTTT.

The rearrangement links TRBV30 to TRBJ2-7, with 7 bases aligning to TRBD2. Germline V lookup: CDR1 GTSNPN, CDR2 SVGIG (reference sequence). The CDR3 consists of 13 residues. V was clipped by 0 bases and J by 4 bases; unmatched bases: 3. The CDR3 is CAWSVWGGYEQYF. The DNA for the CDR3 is TGTGCCTGGAGTGTATGGGGGGGATACGAGCAGTACTTC.

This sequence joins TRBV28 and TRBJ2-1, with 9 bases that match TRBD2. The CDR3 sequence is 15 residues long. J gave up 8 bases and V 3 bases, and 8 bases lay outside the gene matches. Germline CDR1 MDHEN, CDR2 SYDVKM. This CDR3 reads CASSLREGPGYEQFF. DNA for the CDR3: TGTGCCAGCAGTTTGCGGGAGGGCCCAGGCTATGAGCAGTTCTTC.

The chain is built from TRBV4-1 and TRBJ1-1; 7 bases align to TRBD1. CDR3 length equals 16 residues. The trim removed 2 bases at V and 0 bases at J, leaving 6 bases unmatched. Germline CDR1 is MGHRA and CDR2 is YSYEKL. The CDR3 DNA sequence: TGCGCCAGCAGCCAAACCGGGACAGTTATGAACACTGAAGCTTTCTTT. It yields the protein CASSQTGTVMNTEAFF.

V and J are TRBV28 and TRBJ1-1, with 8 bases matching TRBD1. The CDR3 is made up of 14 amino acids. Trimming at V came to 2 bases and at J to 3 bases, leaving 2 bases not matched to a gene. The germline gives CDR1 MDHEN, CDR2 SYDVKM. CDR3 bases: TGTGCCAGCAGTTTACAGGGGGCCTACACTGAAGCTTTCTTT. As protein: CASSLQGAYTEAFF.

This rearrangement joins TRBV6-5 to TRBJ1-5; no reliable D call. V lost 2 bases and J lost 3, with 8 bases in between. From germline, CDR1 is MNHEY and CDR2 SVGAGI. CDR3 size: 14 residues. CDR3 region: CASSYDGFNQPQHF. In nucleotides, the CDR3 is TGTGCCAGCAGTTACGATGGCTTCAATCAGCCCCAGCATTTT.

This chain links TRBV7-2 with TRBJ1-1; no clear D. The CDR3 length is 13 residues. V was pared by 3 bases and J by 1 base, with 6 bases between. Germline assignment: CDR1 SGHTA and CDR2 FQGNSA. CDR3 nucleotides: TGTGCCAGCAGCTTCCGACAGAACACTGAAGCTTTCTTT. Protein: CASSFRQNTEAFF.

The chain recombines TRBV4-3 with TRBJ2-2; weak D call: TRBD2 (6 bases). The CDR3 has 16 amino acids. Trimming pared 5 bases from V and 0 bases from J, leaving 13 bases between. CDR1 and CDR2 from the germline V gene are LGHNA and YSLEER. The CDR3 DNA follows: TGCGCCAGCAGCTCCTTCGGGACTCCGAACACCGGGGAGCTGTTTTTT. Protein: CASSSFGTPNTGELFF.

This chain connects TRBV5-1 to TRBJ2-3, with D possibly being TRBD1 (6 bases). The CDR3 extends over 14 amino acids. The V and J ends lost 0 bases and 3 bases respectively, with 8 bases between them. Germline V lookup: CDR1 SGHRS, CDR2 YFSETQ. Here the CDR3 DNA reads TGCGCCAGCAGCTTGGGGGGGCAGACAGATACGCAGTATTTT. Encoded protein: CASSLGGQTDTQYF.

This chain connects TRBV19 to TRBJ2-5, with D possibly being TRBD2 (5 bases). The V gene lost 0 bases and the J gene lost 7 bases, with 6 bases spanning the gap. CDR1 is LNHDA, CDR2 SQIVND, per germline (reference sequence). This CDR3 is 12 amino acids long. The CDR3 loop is CASSIEGGTQYF. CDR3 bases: TGTGCCAGTAGTATAGAAGGAGGGACCCAGTACTTC.

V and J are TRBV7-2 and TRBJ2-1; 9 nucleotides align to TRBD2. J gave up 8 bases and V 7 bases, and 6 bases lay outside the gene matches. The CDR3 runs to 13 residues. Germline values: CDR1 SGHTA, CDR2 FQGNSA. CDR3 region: CASTRGGLDEQFF. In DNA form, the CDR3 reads TGTGCCAGCACGCGGGGGGGCCTGGATGAGCAGTTCTTC.

The CDR3 is CASSPGRGDFNYGYTF. As DNA, the CDR3 is TGCGCCAGCAGCCCAGGGAGGGGCGATTTTAACTATGGCTACACCTTC. This rearrangement joins TRBV5-1 to TRBJ1-2; possibly TRBD1 for D (5 bases). This CDR3 spans 16 amino acids. From germline, CDR1 is SGHRS and CDR2 YFSETQ. Trimming left V 4 bases short and J 1 base short, with 17 bases between.

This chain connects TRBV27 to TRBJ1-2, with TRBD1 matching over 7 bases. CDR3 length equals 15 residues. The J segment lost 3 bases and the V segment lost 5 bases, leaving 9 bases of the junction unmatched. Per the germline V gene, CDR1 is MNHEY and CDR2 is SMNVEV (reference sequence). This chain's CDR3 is CASSTYSGTDYGYTF. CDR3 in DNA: TGTGCCAGCAGTACCTATTCCGGGACAGACTATGGCTACACCTTC.

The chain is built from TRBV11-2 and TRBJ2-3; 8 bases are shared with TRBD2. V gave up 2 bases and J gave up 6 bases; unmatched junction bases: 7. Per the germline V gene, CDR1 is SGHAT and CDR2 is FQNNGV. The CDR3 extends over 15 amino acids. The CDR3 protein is CASSLNGLAGDTQYF. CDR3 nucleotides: TGTGCCAGCAGCTTAAATGGTCTAGCGGGCGATACGCAGTATTTT. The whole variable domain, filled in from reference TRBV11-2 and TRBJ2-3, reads EAGVAQSPRYKIIEKRQSVAFWCNPISGHATLYWYQQILGQGPKLLIQFQNNGVVDDSQLPKDRFSAERLKGVDSTLKIQPAKLEDSAVYLCASSLNGLAGDTQYFGPGTRLTVL.

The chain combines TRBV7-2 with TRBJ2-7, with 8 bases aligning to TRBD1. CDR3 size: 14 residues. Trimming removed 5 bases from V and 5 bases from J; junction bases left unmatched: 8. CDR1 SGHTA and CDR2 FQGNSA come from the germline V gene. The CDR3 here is CASSHLGQVHEQYF. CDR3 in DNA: TGTGCCAGCAGCCACCTGGGACAGGTCCACGAGCAGTACTTC. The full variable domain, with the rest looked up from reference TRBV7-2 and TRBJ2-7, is GAGVSQSPSNKVTEKGKDVELRCDPISGHTALYWYRQSLGQGLEFLIYFQGNSAPDKSGLPSDRFSAERTGGSVSTLTIQRTQQEDSAVYLCASSHLGQVHEQYFGPGTRLTVT.

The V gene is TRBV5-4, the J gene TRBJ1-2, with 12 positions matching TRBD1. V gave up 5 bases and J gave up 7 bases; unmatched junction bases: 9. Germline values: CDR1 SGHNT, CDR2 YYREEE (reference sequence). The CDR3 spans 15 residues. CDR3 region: CASRAGTGGVGGYTF. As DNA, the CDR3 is TGTGCCAGCAGGGCTGGGACAGGGGGCGTGGGTGGCTACACCTTC.